This T cell receptor (beta chain) was sequenced in a study of T cell responses to AZD1222 COVID-19 vaccine. Data came from immunoSEQ multiplex PCR; TCRdb stores just in-frame clones and leaves some out. This table holds about 140,000 clones, 90% to 95% found once. CDR3 length: 14 residues. CDR1 SGHTA and CDR2 FQGNSA come from the germline V gene. V was pared by 2 bases and J by 4 bases, with 11 bases between. The table lists this clone with a count of one. V is TRBV7-2 and J is TRBJ2-5, with D perhaps being TRBD1 or TRBD2 (5 bases each). The TCR sequence derives from an adult in good health. This sample comprised peripheral blood, obtained on day 0 of AZD1222 vaccination. Here the CDR3 reads CASSLIEGTETQYF. The CDR3 DNA sequence: TGTGCCAGCAGCTTAATAGAGGGGACAGAGACCCAGTACTTC.